The 6 T cell receptor beta chains in this list originate from one sample, sequenced in a study of spatial heterogeneity in lung cancer. TCRdb re-called the 5' RACE reads with MiXCR, one entry per CDR3 protein. The data hold tens of thousands of distinct CDR3 sequences, with approximately 20% observed a single time. Time point defined: sample taken at primary tumor resection. Extraction of whole RNA from tumor, nontumor lung or frozen PBMC preceded unsorted sequencing. The starting material was PBMCs, obtained at surgery. These receptors were taken from a male donor with early-stage non-small cell lung cancer.

This clonotype was counted at least ten times. The CDR3 coding sequence is TGTGCCAGCAGCCTAGCCCCCACAGATACGCAGTATTTT. Amino acid sequence: CASSLAPTDTQYF. V and J are TRBV7-3 and TRBJ2-3, with D perhaps TRBD2 (5 bases). From germline, CDR1 is SGHTA and CDR2 FQGTGA. This CDR3 is 13 amino acids long. Trimming took 5 bases from V and 2 from J, leaving 8 bases between them. Based on the CDR3 plus reference TRBV7-3 and TRBJ2-3, the full variable domain is GAGVSQTPSNKVTEKGKYVELRCDPISGHTALYWYRQSLGQGPEFLIYFQGTGAADDSGLPNDRFFAVRPEGSVSTLKIQRTERGDSAVYLCASSLAPTDTQYFGPGTRLTVL.

This chain links TRBV11-2 with TRBJ1-5; D uncertain. V was shortened by 0 bases and J by 5 bases, with 5 bases between the two germline ends. CDR1 and CDR2 from the germline V gene are SGHAT and FQNNGV. The CDR3 has 13 residues. The CDR3 DNA sequence: TGTGCCAGCAGCTTAGACCGAGATCAGCCCCAGCATTTT. It codes for CASSLDRDQPQHF.

This clonotype was seen at least ten times. The chain recombines TRBV5-1 with TRBJ2-7, with 7 bases lining up with TRBD1. The V segment lost 4 bases and the J segment 1 base; nucleotides outside the gene matches: 2. The CDR3 is made up of 13 amino acids. CDR1 SGHRS and CDR2 YFSETQ come from the germline V gene. For the CDR3, the DNA is TGCGCCAGCAGCGTACAGGGGTCCTACGAGCAGTACTTC. This gives the protein CASSVQGSYEQYF.

V gene TRBV10-3 combines with J gene TRBJ1-5, with TRBD1 identical over 10 bases. Unmatched junction bases numbered 4, after V lost 6 bases and J lost 2 bases. The germline CDR1 and CDR2 sequences are ENHRY and SYGVKD. This CDR3 is built from 15 residues. CDR3 DNA: TGTGCCATCAGCGGGACAGGGGTGGGCAATCAGCCCCAGCATTTT. Protein sequence: CAISGTGVGNQPQHF.

The chain employs TRBV7-7 and TRBJ2-2; 13 bases are shared with TRBD2. The CDR3 extends over 15 amino acids. J lost 7 bases, V lost 3 bases, and 2 bases had no gene match. Looked up from germline, CDR1 is SSHAT and CDR2 is FNYEAQ (reference sequence). The DNA for the CDR3 is TGTGCCAGCAGCTTGACTAGCGGGAGGAGCGGGGAGCTGTTTTTT. It specifies CASSLTSGRSGELFF.

This clonotype was picked up many times. V usage is TRBV7-2 and J usage is TRBJ2-2, with D maybe TRBD2 (5 bases). The CDR3 length is 17 residues. V lost 5 bases and J 4 bases, leaving 20 bases between the germline ends. The germline V gene has CDR1 SGHTA and CDR2 FQGNSA. As DNA, the CDR3 is TGTGCCAGCAGCACCGCCTCCGGGGTGGTTAGCACCGGGGAGCTGTTTTTT. Protein sequence: CASSTASGVVSTGELFF.